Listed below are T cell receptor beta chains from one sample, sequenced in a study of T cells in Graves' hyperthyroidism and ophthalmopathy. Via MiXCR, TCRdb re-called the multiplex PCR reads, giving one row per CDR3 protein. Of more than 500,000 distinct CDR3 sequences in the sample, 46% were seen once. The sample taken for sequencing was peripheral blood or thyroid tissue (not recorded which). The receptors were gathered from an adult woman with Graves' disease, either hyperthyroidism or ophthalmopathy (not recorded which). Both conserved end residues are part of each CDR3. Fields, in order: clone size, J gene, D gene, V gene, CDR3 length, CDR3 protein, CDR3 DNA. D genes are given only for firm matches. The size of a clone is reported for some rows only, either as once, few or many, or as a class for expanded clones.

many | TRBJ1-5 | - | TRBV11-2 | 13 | CASSLVTGQPQHF | TGTGCCAGCAGCTTAGTAACCGGTCAGCCCCAGCATTTT
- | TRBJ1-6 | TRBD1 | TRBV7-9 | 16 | CASSLGGTGGRSPLHF | TGTGCCAGCAGCTTAGGAGGGACAGGGGGTCGTTCACCCCTCCACTTT
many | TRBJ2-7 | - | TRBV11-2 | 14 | CASSHGHGPYEQYF | TGTGCCAGCAGCCACGGGCACGGACCCTACGAGCAGTACTTC
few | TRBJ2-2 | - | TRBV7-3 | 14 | CASTPSGNTGELFF | TGTGCCAGCACCCCGTCGGGTAACACCGGGGAGCTGTTTTTT
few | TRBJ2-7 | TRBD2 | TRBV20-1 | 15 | CSARSTSGGDYEQYF | TGCAGTGCTAGAAGTACTAGCGGAGGGGACTACGAGCAGTACTTC
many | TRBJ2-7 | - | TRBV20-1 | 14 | CSARDPRDLGEQYF | TGCAGTGCTAGAGATCCCAGAGACCTCGGCGAGCAGTACTTC
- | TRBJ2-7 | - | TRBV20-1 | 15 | CSARDRLGSSYEQYF | TGCAGTGCTAGAGACCGGCTGGGCAGCTCCTACGAGCAGTACTTC
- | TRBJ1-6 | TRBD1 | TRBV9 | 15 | CASSATSGQNSPLHF | TGTGCCAGCAGCGCGACCTCGGGACAGAATTCACCCCTCCACTTT
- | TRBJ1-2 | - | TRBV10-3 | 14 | CASRGGGIGYGYTF | TGTGCCAGCAGAGGGGGAGGGATTGGCTATGGCTACACCTTC
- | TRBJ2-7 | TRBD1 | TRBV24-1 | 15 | CATSDPNRGSYEQYF | TGTGCCACCAGTGATCCCAACAGGGGGTCCTACGAGCAGTACTTC
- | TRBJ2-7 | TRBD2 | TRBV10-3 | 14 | CAISGCSGTYEQYF | TGTGCCATCAGTGGTTGTAGCGGGACGTACGAGCAGTACTTC
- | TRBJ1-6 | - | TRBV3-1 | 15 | CASSQRRGYNSPLHF | TGTGCCAGCAGCCAACGAAGGGGTTATAATTCACCCCTCCACTTT
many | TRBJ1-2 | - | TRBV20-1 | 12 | CSARPGNYGYTF | TGCAGTGCTCGTCCGGGGAACTATGGCTACACCTTC
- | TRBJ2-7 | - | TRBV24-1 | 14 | CATSVGKKSYEQYF | TGTGCCACCAGTGTTGGCAAAAAGAGTTACGAGCAGTACTTC
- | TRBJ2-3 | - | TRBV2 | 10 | CASRQDTQYF | TGTGCCAGCAGACAAGATACGCAGTATTTT
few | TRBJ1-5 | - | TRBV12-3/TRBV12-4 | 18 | CASSYFTGQTDSNQPQHF | TGTGCCAGCAGTTACTTCACCGGACAGACAGATAGCAATCAGCCCCAGCATTTT
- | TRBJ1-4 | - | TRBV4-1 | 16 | CASSQYPGRGNEKLFF | TGCGCCAGCAGCCAGTACCCAGGGAGGGGTAATGAAAAACTGTTTTTT
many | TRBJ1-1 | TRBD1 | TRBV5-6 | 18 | CASSLSSYRGLDNTEAFF | TGTGCCAGCAGCTTGTCTTCGTACAGGGGGCTCGATAACACTGAAGCTTTCTTT
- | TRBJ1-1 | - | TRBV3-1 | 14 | CASSPLSENTEAFF | TGTGCCAGCAGCCCCTTGTCAGAGAACACTGAAGCTTTCTTT
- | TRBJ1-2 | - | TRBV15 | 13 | CATSRKYRDGYTF | TGTGCCACCAGCAGAAAGTACAGGGATGGCTACACCTTC
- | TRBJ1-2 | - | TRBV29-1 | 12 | CSAGTGGYGYTF | TGCAGCGCAGGCACGGGGGGCTATGGCTACACCTTC
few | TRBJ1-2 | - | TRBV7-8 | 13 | CASSPRTAGGYTF | TGTGCCAGCAGTCCGAGGACAGCGGGGGGCTACACCTTC
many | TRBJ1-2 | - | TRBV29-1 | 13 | CSVDGGTIRGYTF | TGCAGCGTAGACGGGGGGACTATAAGGGGCTACACCTTC
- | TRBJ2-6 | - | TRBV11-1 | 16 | CASSSPGLYGANVLTF | TGTGCCAGCAGCTCCCCGGGACTTTACGGGGCCAACGTCCTGACTTTC
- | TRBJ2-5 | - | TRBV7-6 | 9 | CASSQNQYF | TGTGCCAGCAGTCAAAACCAGTACTTC
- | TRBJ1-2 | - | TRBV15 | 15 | CATSVDSQSFYGYTF | TGTGCCACCAGCGTTGACAGCCAAAGCTTCTATGGCTACACCTTC
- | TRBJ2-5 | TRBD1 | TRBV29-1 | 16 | CSSNRPGTGVGETQYF | TGCAGCAGTAATCGACCCGGGACAGGGGTCGGTGAGACCCAGTACTTC
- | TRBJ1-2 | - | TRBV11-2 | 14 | CASSLRRGLYGYTF | TGTGCCAGCAGCTTGCGCAGGGGACTCTATGGCTACACCTTC
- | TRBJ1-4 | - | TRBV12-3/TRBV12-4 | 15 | CASRGTGATNEKLFF | TGTGCCAGCAGGGGAACAGGTGCAACTAATGAAAAACTGTTTTTT
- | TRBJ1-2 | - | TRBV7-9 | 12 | CAWSEGDYGYTF | TGTGCCTGGAGTGAAGGGGACTATGGCTACACCTTC
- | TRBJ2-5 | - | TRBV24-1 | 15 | CATSDSTGIGETQYF | TGTGCCACCAGTGATTCAACAGGGATAGGAGAGACCCAGTACTTC
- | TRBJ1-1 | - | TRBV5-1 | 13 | CASNEIGANGTFF | TGTGCCAGCAACGAGATTGGAGCTAATGGGACTTTCTTT
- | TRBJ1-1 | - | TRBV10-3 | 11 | CASIFNTEAFF | TGTGCCAGCATCTTTAACACTGAAGCTTTCTTT
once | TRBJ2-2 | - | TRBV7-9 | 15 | CASGKTDANTGELFF | TGTGCCAGCGGGAAAACAGACGCGAACACCGGGGAGCTGTTTTTT
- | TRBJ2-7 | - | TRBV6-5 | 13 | CASSYGRGGEQYF | TGTGCCAGCAGTTATGGAAGGGGAGGCGAGCAGTACTTC
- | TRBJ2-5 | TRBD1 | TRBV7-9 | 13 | CASSLGGQGTQYF | TGTGCCAGCAGCTTAGGGGGACAGGGGACCCAGTACTTC
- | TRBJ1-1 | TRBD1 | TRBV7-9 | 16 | CASSHRDRGRNTEAFF | TGTGCCAGCAGCCACCGGGACAGGGGAAGGAACACTGAAGCTTTCTTT
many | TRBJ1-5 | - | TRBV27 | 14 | CASSYSWGNQPQHF | TGTGCCAGCAGTTACAGTTGGGGCAATCAGCCCCAGCATTTT
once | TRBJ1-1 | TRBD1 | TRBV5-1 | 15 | CASSLGSQGDTEAFF | TGCGCCAGCAGCTTGGGCTCACAGGGGGACACTGAAGCTTTCTTT
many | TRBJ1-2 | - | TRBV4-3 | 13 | CASSQDQGGRYTF | TGCGCCAGCAGCCAAGACCAGGGTGGACGCTACACCTTC
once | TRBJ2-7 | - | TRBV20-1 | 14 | CSARRGDITYEQYF | TGCAGTGCTAGAAGGGGGGACATAACCTACGAGCAGTACTTC
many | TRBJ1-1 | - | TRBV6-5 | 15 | CASSYPTRSGPKAFF | TGTGCCAGCAGTTACCCCACCAGATCGGGACCAAAAGCTTTCTTT
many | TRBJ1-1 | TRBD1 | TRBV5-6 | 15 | CASSLAGTGISEAFF | TGTGCCAGCAGCTTGGCAGGGACAGGAATTTCTGAAGCTTTCTTT
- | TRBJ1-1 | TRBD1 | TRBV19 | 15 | CASSTWTGLNTEAFF | TGTGCCAGTAGTACCTGGACAGGGTTGAACACTGAAGCTTTCTTT
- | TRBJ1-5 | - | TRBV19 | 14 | CASTPRAPGQPQHF | TGTGCCAGCACCCCTAGGGCGCCGGGTCAGCCCCAGCATTTT
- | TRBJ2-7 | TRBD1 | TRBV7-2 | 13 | CASSSGTALEQYF | TGTGCCAGCAGCTCCGGGACAGCTCTCGAGCAGTACTTC
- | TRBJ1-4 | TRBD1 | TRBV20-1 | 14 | CSADGTGDVEKLFF | TGCAGTGCTGATGGGACAGGGGATGTAGAAAAACTGTTTTTT
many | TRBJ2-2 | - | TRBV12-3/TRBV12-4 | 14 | CASSLGTNTGELFF | TGTGCCAGCAGTTTGGGGACGAACACCGGGGAGCTGTTTTTT
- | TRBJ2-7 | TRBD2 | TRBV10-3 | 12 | CASTAGDLEQYF | TGTGCCAGCACAGCGGGGGACCTCGAGCAGTACTTC
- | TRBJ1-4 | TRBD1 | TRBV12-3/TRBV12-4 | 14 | CASSPGQGKEKLFF | TGTGCCAGCAGTCCAGGACAGGGCAAGGAAAAACTGTTTTTT
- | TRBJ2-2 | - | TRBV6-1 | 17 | CASSGGGKIVGTGELFF | TGTGCCAGCAGCGGAGGGGGCAAAATAGTGGGCACCGGGGAGCTGTTTTTT
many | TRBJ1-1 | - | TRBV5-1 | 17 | CASSFQPQGGMNTEAFF | TGCGCCAGCAGCTTTCAGCCACAGGGAGGAATGAACACTGAAGCTTTCTTT
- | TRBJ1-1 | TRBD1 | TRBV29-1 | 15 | CSVEDRGRTNTEAFF | TGCAGCGTTGAAGACAGGGGGCGGACGAACACTGAAGCTTTCTTT
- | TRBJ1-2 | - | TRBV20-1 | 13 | CSARVPGAWGNTF | TGCAGTGCTAGGGTCCCGGGGGCGTGGGGAAACACCTTC
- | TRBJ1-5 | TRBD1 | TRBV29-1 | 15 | CSVPDRDEMWETQHF | TGCAGCGTTCCGGACAGGGACGAAATGTGGGAGACCCAGCATTTT
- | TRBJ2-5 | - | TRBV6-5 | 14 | CASSEVPRQETQYF | TGTGCCAGCAGTGAAGTTCCTCGTCAAGAGACCCAGTACTTC
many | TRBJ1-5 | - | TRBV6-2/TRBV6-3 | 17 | CASSYRAGGGSNQPQHF | TGTGCCAGCAGTTACCGCGCCGGGGGGGGTAGCAATCAGCCCCAGCATTTT